This T cell receptor beta chain was profiled in a study of shared clonotypes between healthy human individuals. CD8 cells regarded as naive lacked CD45RO, were positively chosen for CCR7, and omitted terminally differentiated effector memory CD45RA+ cells. CDR3 length equals 14 residues. Trimming stripped 2 bases from V and 5 bases from J, with 9 bases between. In germline, CDR1 is MNHEY, CDR2 SVGAGI. Study-wide results and limits: In having few donors, the study represented limited genetic and exposure-history diversity.

The table came from immunoSEQ multiplex PCR; TCRdb's copy has only in-frame clones and leaves some out. The table records millions of clones, over 85% of them present only once. Comments on this clone: Its antigen remains unknown. Other DNA sequences from this sample encode an identical CDR3 as well.

The receptor comes from a man younger than 35 in good health. Source material: naive CD8+ T cells sorted from blood. The chain links TRBV6-5 to TRBJ2-2, with TRBD1 as a possible D gene (6 bases). DNA for the CDR3: TGTGCCAGCAGTTACGGAAGGGGGACCGGGGAGCTGTTTTTT. This sequence encodes CASSYGRGTGELFF.